These 16 T cell receptor beta chains were all obtained from the same sample, sequenced in a study of spatial heterogeneity in lung cancer. MiXCR was run by TCRdb on the 5' RACE reads, yielding one entry per CDR3 protein. The repertoire has roughly 120,000 distinct CDR3 sequences, 10% to 15% of them found once; the top ten carry roughly 15%. The time point here: blood at routine non-recurrence follow-up after resection. Without sorting, whole RNA was sequenced from tumor, nontumor lung or frozen PBMC. This specimen consisted of PBMCs, obtained at follow-up. The receptors stem from a male donor with early-stage non-small cell lung cancer.

The V call is TRBV7-9, the J call TRBJ1-4; no clear D gene. CDR1 and CDR2 (germline): SEHNR, FQNEAQ (reference sequence). There are 16 residues in the CDR3. The V gene lost 2 bases and the J gene lost 14 bases, with 24 bases spanning the gap. CDR3 region: CASSLSSPLALLDLFF. As DNA, the CDR3 is TGTGCCAGCAGCTTATCCTCTCCCTTGGCGTTACTGGATCTGTTTTTT.

The chain joins TRBV20-1 to TRBJ2-7; 10 bases agree with TRBD1. The germline gives CDR1 DFQATT, CDR2 SNEGSKA (reference sequence). The CDR3 loop spans 14 amino acids. V was clipped by 3 bases and J by 6 bases; unmatched bases: 8. The chain's CDR3 is CSASQGTGEIEQYF. For the CDR3, the DNA is TGCAGTGCTAGCCAAGGGACAGGGGAAATCGAGCAGTACTTC.

This clonotype was recorded a few times. This sequence joins TRBV6-2 or TRBV6-3 and TRBJ1-5, with 8 bases fitting TRBD1. Germline V CDR1 and CDR2: MNHEY, SVGEGT. Germline trimming cut 5 bases from V and 6 bases from J; bases unmatched to any gene: 9. The CDR3 extends over 15 amino acids. In DNA, the CDR3 is TGTGCCAGCAGTCACCAGGACAGGGTTGGTCAGCCCCAGCATTTT. It specifies CASSHQDRVGQPQHF.

In this sample, this clonotype turned up a few times. The chain is built from TRBV20-1 and TRBJ2-1; D may correspond to TRBD1 or TRBD2 (5 bases each). V was pared by 7 bases and J by 5 bases, with 12 bases between. Germline-derived CDR1 and CDR2 are DFQATT and SNEGSKA (reference sequence). The CDR3 covers 12 residues. CDR3 residues: CSVRGANNEQFF. CDR3 sequence (DNA): TGCAGTGTCCGAGGGGCAAACAATGAGCAGTTCTTC.

The CDR3 nucleotides read TGCGCCAGCAGCTTAATTTGGGGGGCTGGCTCCTACGAGCAGTACTTC. It codes for CASSLIWGAGSYEQYF. This chain uses TRBV5-1 with TRBJ2-7; D possibly uses TRBD1 or TRBD2 (6 bases each). CDR1 and CDR2 (germline): SGHRS, YFSETQ. V gave up 2 bases and J gave up 0 bases, with 15 bases separating them. The length of the CDR3 is 16 residues.

The chain has TRBV20-1 and TRBJ1-6; D ambiguous. The ends were cut back, 8 bases at V and 4 bases at J, with 18 bases in the middle. This CDR3 spans 15 amino acids. Germline CDR1 and CDR2: DFQATT and SNEGSKA (reference sequence). The CDR3 region is CSFNPPGGYNSPLHF. CDR3 sequence (DNA): TGCAGTTTCAACCCACCCGGCGGATATAATTCACCCCTCCACTTT.

This chain uses TRBV12-3 or TRBV12-4 with TRBJ2-5; D tentatively reads TRBD1 or TRBD2 (5 bases each). V dropped 3 bases and J dropped 7 bases, with 9 bases sitting between them. The CDR3 is 12 amino acids. CDR3 amino acids: CASSLGTGTQYF. The CDR3 region has the DNA TGTGCCAGCAGTTTGGGGACGGGGACCCAGTACTTC.

This clonotype was observed a handful of times. The rearrangement uses TRBV7-8 and TRBJ2-5; 8 bases are a match to TRBD1. In germline, CDR1 is SGHVS, CDR2 FQNEAQ. The CDR3 extends over 17 amino acids. The junction had 16 bases not matched to a gene; V was cut back by 5 bases and J by 5 bases. CDR3 sequence: CASSKDRVPRPGETQYF. In nucleotides, the CDR3 is TGTGCCAGCAGCAAGGACAGGGTCCCACGTCCTGGGGAGACCCAGTACTTC.

This clonotype came up a few times. The genes are TRBV10-3 and TRBJ1-2; TRBD1 aligns across 9 bases. Germline CDR1 ENHRY, CDR2 SYGVKD. This CDR3 region has 13 residues. The V and J ends lost 8 bases and 1 base, in that order; junction bases with no gene match: 2. The CDR3 bases are TGTGCCATCTCGGGACAGGGTAACTATGGCTACACCTTC. The encoded protein is CAISGQGNYGYTF.

This clonotype was seen repeatedly, ten times or more. V and J are TRBV7-9 and TRBJ2-3; 9 nucleotides match TRBD2. The ends lost 6 bases at V and 0 bases at J; junction bases unmatched: 7. Germline-derived CDR1 and CDR2 are SEHNR and FQNEAQ (reference sequence). This CDR3 contains 16 residues. CDR3 DNA: TGTGCCAGCAGTCATAGCGGGGGACTAAGCACAGATACGCAGTATTTT. Residues: CASSHSGGLSTDTQYF.

This clonotype has at least ten counts. This rearrangement joins TRBV6-2 or TRBV6-3 to TRBJ1-1; D ambiguous. Trimming pared 4 bases from V and 2 bases from J, leaving 11 bases between. CDR1 and CDR2 from the germline V gene are MNHEY and SVGEGT. The CDR3 covers 14 residues. CDR3 sequence reads: CASSFYPSNTEAFF. The CDR3, as DNA: TGTGCCAGCAGTTTTTACCCCTCAAACACTGAAGCTTTCTTT.

In its sample, this clonotype was seen many times. The V gene is TRBV5-1, the J gene TRBJ1-1; 11 nucleotides match TRBD1. V lost 4 bases to trimming and J lost 2 bases; unmatched junction nucleotides: 7. Germline-derived CDR1 and CDR2 are SGHRS and YFSETQ. The CDR3 is made up of 16 amino acids. CDR3 region: CASSLGGTGGNTEAFF. The CDR3 coding sequence is TGCGCCAGCAGCCTGGGCGGGACAGGGGGTAACACTGAAGCTTTCTTT.

This clonotype was counted a few times. As DNA, the CDR3 is TGTGCCAGCAGCGAGACCGGGACTGCCCAAGAGACCCAGTACTTC. It encodes CASSETGTAQETQYF. This rearrangement joins TRBV9 to TRBJ2-5; TRBD2 is a possible D gene (6 bases). Germline loops: CDR1 SGDLS, CDR2 YYNGEE. Trimming removed 3 bases from V and 1 base from J, with 13 bases in between. This CDR3 comprises 15 residues.

V is TRBV5-1 and J is TRBJ1-2; no clear D. The V and J ends lost 4 bases and 4 bases respectively, with 17 bases between them. The CDR3 is 15 residues long. Per germline, CDR1 SGHRS and CDR2 YFSETQ. CDR3 residues: CASSVSPEKSYGYTF. The CDR3 DNA is TGCGCCAGCAGCGTGAGCCCTGAAAAGAGCTATGGCTACACCTTC. Combining the CDR3 with reference TRBV5-1 and TRBJ1-2 gives the whole variable domain KAGVTQTPRYLIKTRGQQVTLSCSPISGHRSVSWYQQTPGQGLQFLFEYFSETQRNKGNFPGRFSGRQFSNSRSEMNVSTLELGDSALYLCASSVSPEKSYGYTFGSGTRLTVV.

The V call is TRBV7-2, the J call TRBJ2-3; TRBD2 matches 7 bases. Trimming took 5 bases from V and 2 from J; bases not matched to a gene: 10. This CDR3 comprises 16 residues. Germline-derived CDR1 and CDR2 are SGHTA and FQGNSA. The CDR3 is CASSLGAGGFTDTQYF. CDR3 nucleotides: TGTGCCAGCAGCCTAGGGGCCGGGGGGTTCACAGATACGCAGTATTTT.

The sample holds many counts of this clonotype. The chain links TRBV12-3 or TRBV12-4 to TRBJ1-5; 9 bases map to TRBD1. The CDR3 loop spans 13 amino acids. V lost 6 bases and J lost 6; bases outside the gene matches: 3. The CDR3 spells CASRPTGGQPQHF. CDR3 in DNA: TGTGCCAGCAGACCGACAGGGGGTCAGCCCCAGCATTTT.